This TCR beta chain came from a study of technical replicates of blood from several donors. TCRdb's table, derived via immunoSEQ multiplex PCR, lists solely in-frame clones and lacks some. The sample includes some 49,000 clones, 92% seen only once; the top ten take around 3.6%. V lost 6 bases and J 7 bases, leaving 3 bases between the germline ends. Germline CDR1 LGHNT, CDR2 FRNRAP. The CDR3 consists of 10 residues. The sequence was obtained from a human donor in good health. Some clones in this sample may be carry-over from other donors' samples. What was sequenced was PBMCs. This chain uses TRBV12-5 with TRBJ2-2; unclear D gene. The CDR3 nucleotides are TGTGCTAGTGGCCTCGGGGAGCTGTTTTTT. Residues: CASGLGELFF.